These 31 T cell receptor beta chains were sequenced from one sample in a study of T-cell memory formation after mild COVID-19. TCRdb recomputed calls from the 5' RACE reads with MiXCR, one row per CDR3 protein. The sample gives approximately 290,000 distinct CDR3 sequences, about a sixth of which show up once; about a fifth is in the top ten. The sequenced material came from PBMCs or a T cell subset sorted from them (not recorded which). The receptors originated from a man in his late teens or twenties who had mild COVID-19 (a few samples of this study predate the infection). Cell type and time point are not known.

The V call is TRBV11-2, the J call TRBJ2-1; maybe TRBD2 (6 bases). The germline CDR1 and CDR2 sequences are SGHAT and FQNNGV. The CDR3 runs to 14 residues. V was pared by 8 bases and J by 0 bases, with 11 bases between. The CDR3 nucleotides read TGTGCCAGCTCGGCGGGGAGCTCCTACAATGAGCAGTTCTTC. It translates to CASSAGSSYNEQFF.

This clonotype showed up many times. The chain is built from TRBV12-3 or TRBV12-4 and TRBJ2-5, with D possibly called TRBD1 or TRBD2 (6 bases each). Trimming cost V 7 bases and J 2 bases, with 14 bases left between them. This CDR3 has 14 residues. The CDR3 bases are TGTGCCAGCACCCTAGGGGGGAGGCAAGAGACCCAGTACTTC. Residues: CASTLGGRQETQYF.

This clonotype was seen only a few times. J is TRBJ1-1 and V is TRBV5-5; 9 bases line up with TRBD1. The CDR3 length is 16 residues. Germline CDR1 reads SGHKS; CDR2 reads YYEKEE (reference sequence). The junction had 9 bases not matched to a gene; V was cut back by 4 bases and J by 2 bases. In DNA, the CDR3 is TGTGCCAGCAGCGGGACAGGGTTCGGACGAAACACTGAAGCTTTCTTT. Translating gives CASSGTGFGRNTEAFF.

The V and J genes are TRBV4-1 and TRBJ2-6; 7 bases are shared with TRBD1. Germline V gene lookup returns CDR1 MGHRA and CDR2 YSYEKL. The CDR3 is 20 amino acids. J gave up 3 bases and V 0 bases, and 14 bases lay outside the gene matches. The CDR3 sequence: CASSQDVVLGTVYGANVLTF. CDR3 coding DNA: TGCGCCAGCAGCCAAGATGTAGTACTCGGGACAGTGTATGGGGCCAACGTCCTGACTTTC.

This sequence joins TRBV7-2 and TRBJ2-5, with D possibly TRBD1 on 5 matching bases. This CDR3 is 14 amino acids long. V dropped 1 base and J dropped 4 bases, with 10 bases sitting between them. Germline CDR1 SGHTA, CDR2 FQGNSA. The CDR3 reads CASSLVGRRETQYF. DNA of the CDR3: TGTGCCAGCAGCTTAGTGGGGCGGCGAGAGACCCAGTACTTC.

V is TRBV11-2 and J is TRBJ2-5; 9 bases agree with TRBD1. J gave up 0 bases and V 3 bases, and 8 bases lay outside the gene matches. Germline V gene data show CDR1 as SGHAT and CDR2 as FQNNGV. The CDR3 loop spans 17 amino acids. The CDR3 spells CASSFPVQGAYQETQYF. CDR3 in DNA: TGTGCCAGCAGCTTCCCCGTACAGGGGGCGTACCAAGAGACCCAGTACTTC.

The chain has TRBV27 and TRBJ1-6, with no clear D. The ends were cut back, 3 bases at V and 7 bases at J, with 7 bases in the middle. The CDR3 consists of 13 residues. Germline CDR1 reads MNHEY; CDR2 reads SMNVEV (reference sequence). Here the CDR3 DNA reads TGTGCCAGCAGTTTGGGGAGGAATTCACCCCTCCACTTT. Translating gives CASSLGRNSPLHF.

The genes are TRBV6-6 and TRBJ2-1; 10 nucleotides match TRBD2. With 9 bases clipped from V and 9 bases from J, the junction kept 17 bases outside the gene matches. Germline CDR1 MNHNY, CDR2 SVGAGI (reference sequence). The length of the CDR3 is 16 residues. CDR3 residues: CASLSARAGGPSEQFF. The CDR3 nucleotides read TGTGCCAGTCTCTCCGCCCGAGCGGGGGGGCCGAGTGAGCAGTTCTTC.

Only a few counts were recorded for this clonotype. V gene TRBV5-1 combines with J gene TRBJ2-5; a possible D gene is TRBD2 (5 bases). V lost 4 bases and J lost 5, with 15 bases in between. The germline V gene encodes CDR1 SGHRS and CDR2 YFSETQ. The length of the CDR3 is 14 residues. The CDR3 coding sequence is TGCGCCAGCAGCACCGGGGTGGGCGGCGAGACCCAGTACTTC. This codes for CASSTGVGGETQYF.

The CDR3 sequence: CASSWDGLTEAFF. CDR3 in DNA: TGCGCCAGCAGCTGGGACGGGCTCACTGAAGCTTTCTTT. The chain links TRBV5-1 to TRBJ1-1, with D perhaps TRBD1 (5 bases). Trimming cost V 3 bases and J 4 bases, with 10 bases left between them. The CDR3 covers 13 residues. Germline values: CDR1 SGHRS, CDR2 YFSETQ.

This clonotype was observed once. The rearrangement uses TRBV10-2 and TRBJ2-1; D gene unclear. The CDR3 covers 15 residues. The germline V gene has CDR1 WSHSY and CDR2 SAAADI. V dropped 3 bases and J dropped 5 bases, with 14 bases sitting between them. The CDR3 reads CASSEYSLQNNEQFF. CDR3 in DNA: TGCGCCAGCAGTGAATACTCACTTCAGAACAATGAGCAGTTCTTC.

For this clonotype: The junction does not match germline at one end; this may be a read error. The genes are TRBV2 and TRBJ2-1; 12 nucleotides align to TRBD1. Germline loops: CDR1 SNHLY, CDR2 FYNNEI. The CDR3 runs to 15 residues. The CDR3 sequence is CGSGAQGQGADEQFF. The CDR3 nucleotides read TGTGGCAGCGGGGCTCAGGGACAGGGGGCCGATGAGCAGTTCTTC.

The V gene is TRBV15, the J gene TRBJ1-2; the match to TRBD1 covers 8 bases. The CDR3 totals 13 residues. Germline CDR1 is LNHNV and CDR2 is YYDKDF (reference sequence). Unmatched junction bases numbered 1, after V lost 1 base and J lost 6 bases. CDR3 amino acids: CATSRGQGHGYTF. DNA for the CDR3: TGTGCCACCAGCAGAGGACAGGGGCATGGCTACACCTTC.

V and J are TRBV6-2 or TRBV6-3 and TRBJ2-1, with 9 bases aligning to TRBD2. CDR1 is MNHEY and CDR2 is SVGEGT in the germline V gene. J was trimmed by 7 bases and V by 2 bases; bases with no gene match: 9. There are 16 residues in the CDR3. In DNA form, the CDR3 reads TGTGCCAGCAGTTACGACGGTAGCGGGGGTTGGAATGAGCAGTTCTTC. Protein sequence: CASSYDGSGGWNEQFF.

This clonotype appeared a few times. The chain couples TRBV15 to TRBJ1-5, with D perhaps TRBD1 (6 bases). Trimming stripped 4 bases from V and 5 bases from J, with 9 bases between. The germline gives CDR1 LNHNV, CDR2 YYDKDF (reference sequence). The CDR3 is made up of 13 amino acids. This chain's CDR3 is CATSKQGHQPQHF. The CDR3 nucleotides are TGTGCCACCAGCAAACAGGGACATCAGCCCCAGCATTTT.

This clonotype was picked up a small number of times. The genes are TRBV12-3 or TRBV12-4 and TRBJ1-6; possibly TRBD1 for D (5 bases). V shed 2 bases and J shed 9 bases, with 11 bases lying between them. This CDR3 is built from 14 residues. This CDR3 is CASSLRGGSSPLHF. DNA for the CDR3: TGTGCCAGCAGTTTACGGGGGGGTTCTTCACCCCTCCACTTT.

This clonotype was picked up a small number of times. The chain uses TRBV12-3 or TRBV12-4 and TRBJ2-7, with 9 bases fitting TRBD2. This CDR3 contains 13 residues. The V and J ends lost 3 bases and 8 bases, in that order; junction bases with no gene match: 5. This chain's CDR3 is CASSFSLAGQQYV. CDR3 nucleotide sequence: TGTGCCAGCAGTTTTAGTCTAGCGGGGCAGCAGTACGTC.

This clonotype was recorded at least ten times. The J gene is TRBJ2-5, the V gene TRBV24-1, with a weak D call TRBD2 (6 bases). Trimming took off 4 bases at V and 5 bases at J, with 13 bases between the two ends. The CDR3 length is 14 residues. CDR1 and CDR2 from the germline V gene are KGHDR and SFDVKD. As DNA, the CDR3 is TGTGCCACCAGTGACCGGGGGTGGGGTGAGACCCAGTACTTC. Protein: CATSDRGWGETQYF.

The chain combines TRBV7-2 with TRBJ2-3; possibly TRBD2 for D (6 bases). V lost 2 bases and J lost 2, with 14 bases in between. The CDR3 is 16 residues long. Germline CDR1 reads SGHTA; CDR2 reads FQGNSA. The chain's CDR3 is CASSLYARGNTDTQYF. The CDR3 nucleotides are TGTGCCAGCAGCTTATACGCCCGGGGGAACACAGATACGCAGTATTTT.

The chain recombines TRBV6-1 with TRBJ2-7; 7 bases align to TRBD1. The CDR3 is made up of 14 amino acids. Germline-derived CDR1 and CDR2 are MNHNS and SASEGT. V lost 2 bases to trimming and J lost 9 bases; unmatched junction nucleotides: 10. The CDR3 region has the DNA TGTGCCAGCAGTGAAAGGACAGGTTTATTGGGGCAGTACGTC. This gives the protein CASSERTGLLGQYV.

This clonotype was observed many times. The V call is TRBV6-5, the J call TRBJ2-5; the match to TRBD1 covers 8 bases. V lost 6 bases to trimming and J lost 5 bases; unmatched junction nucleotides: 5. Looked up from germline, CDR1 is MNHEY and CDR2 is SVGAGI. This CDR3 spans 13 amino acids. Here the CDR3 reads CASSHDRGETQYF. As DNA, the CDR3 is TGTGCCAGCAGCCACGACAGGGGCGAGACCCAGTACTTC.

This clonotype turned up a few times. The chain recombines TRBV9 with TRBJ1-1; a weak D match, TRBD1 (6 bases). The CDR3 runs to 13 residues. Trimming removed 0 bases at V and 8 bases at J, with 11 bases between. Germline V gene lookup returns CDR1 SGDLS and CDR2 YYNGEE. The CDR3 coding sequence is TGTGCCAGCAGCGTAGTAGGGGGGTACGAAGCTTTCTTT. Translating it yields CASSVVGGYEAFF.

V gene TRBV27 combines with J gene TRBJ1-2; D is perhaps TRBD1 (6 bases). Germline CDR1 is MNHEY and CDR2 is SMNVEV (reference sequence). The CDR3 runs 14 residues. V was clipped by 4 bases and J by 2 bases, with 11 bases between them. CDR3 region: CASSSYRANYGYTF. CDR3 DNA: TGTGCCAGCAGTTCCTACAGGGCCAACTATGGCTACACCTTC.

The chain carries TRBV6-2 or TRBV6-3 and TRBJ2-4, with TRBD2 as a possible D gene (5 bases). V was shortened by 7 bases and J by 0 bases, with 16 bases between the two germline ends. CDR3 size: 16 residues. CDR1 and CDR2 (germline): MNHEY, SVGEGT. CDR3 bases: TGTGCCAGCACCGATCGGCCGGCGGGAGCCAAAAACATTCAGTACTTC. Translation gives CASTDRPAGAKNIQYF.

This CDR3 reads CASSLWQVRTETQYF. CDR3 sequence (DNA): TGTGCCAGCAGCTTGTGGCAGGTCCGGACGGAGACCCAGTACTTC. The V and J genes are TRBV5-8 and TRBJ2-5; D is uncertain. Germline CDR1 and CDR2: SGHTS and YDEGEE. This CDR3 has 15 residues. Trimming removed 1 base at V and 5 bases at J, with 15 bases between. Full variable domain (missing parts from reference TRBV5-8 and TRBJ2-5): EAGVTQSPTHLIKTRGQQATLRCSPISGHTSVYWYQQALGLGLQFLLWYDEGEERNRGNFPPRFSGRQFPNYSSELNVNALELEDSALYLCASSLWQVRTETQYFGPGTRLLVL.

This clonotype was observed a few times. This chain's CDR3 is CASSWTSGLNNEQFF. As DNA, the CDR3 is TGTGCCAGCAGCTGGACTAGCGGGCTAAACAATGAGCAGTTCTTC. The V and J genes are TRBV7-2 and TRBJ2-1; 11 bases fit TRBD2. J gave up 5 bases and V 4 bases, and 4 bases lay outside the gene matches. The length of the CDR3 is 15 residues. Germline CDR1 is SGHTA and CDR2 is FQGNSA.

In DNA form, the CDR3 reads TGTGCCAGCAGCTTAGATTCGGGGAAGGAGTTCTTC. Translated: CASSLDSGKEFF. V gene TRBV7-8 combines with J gene TRBJ2-1, with a possible D match to TRBD2 (5 bases). The CDR3 is made up of 12 amino acids. Trimming removed 1 base at V and 14 bases at J, with 12 bases between. Germline V gene sequence: CDR1 SGHVS, CDR2 FQNEAQ.

Only a few counts were recorded for this clonotype. The rearrangement links TRBV20-1 to TRBJ2-3; TRBD1 might be the D (7 bases). Trimming pared 6 bases from V and 5 bases from J, leaving 21 bases between. Germline V CDR1 and CDR2: DFQATT, SNEGSKA (reference sequence). This CDR3 is 15 amino acids long. The CDR3 loop reads CSAPDRDLRGDTQYF. The CDR3 DNA reads TGCAGTGCCCCCGACAGGGACTTAAGGGGAGATACGCAGTATTTT.

This clonotype occurred a few times. The J gene is TRBJ1-2, the V gene TRBV9, with unresolved D. CDR3 size: 8 residues. V was cut by 7 bases and J by 6 bases, with 1 base left in between. Germline CDR1 reads SGDLS; CDR2 reads YYNGEE. CDR3 loop: CASDGYTF. The CDR3 DNA sequence: TGTGCCAGCGATGGCTACACCTTC.

This clonotype has a handful of counts. This sequence joins TRBV7-9 and TRBJ1-2, with 7 bases matching TRBD1. The CDR3 contains 14 residues. Per the germline V gene, CDR1 is SEHNR and CDR2 is FQNEAQ (reference sequence). Trimming removed 4 bases from V and 6 bases from J; junction bases left unmatched: 8. CDR3 coding DNA: TGTGCCAGCAGCTGGGTTCTCAGGGGGGATGGCTACACCTTC. This translates into CASSWVLRGDGYTF. Full variable domain (missing parts from reference TRBV7-9 and TRBJ1-2): DTGVSQNPRHKITKRGQNVTFRCDPISEHNRLYWYRQTLGQGPEFLTYFQNEAQLEKSRLLSDRFSAERPKGSFSTLEIQRTEQGDSAMYLCASSWVLRGDGYTFGSGTRLTVV.

This clonotype appeared many times. The chain has TRBV9 and TRBJ2-3; TRBD2 matches 12 bases. The trim removed 3 bases at V and 4 bases at J, leaving 6 bases unmatched. Germline CDR1 and CDR2: SGDLS and YYNGEE. The CDR3 has 16 residues. The CDR3 DNA reads TGTGCCAGCAGCGCCCTAGCGGGGGGGCATTCAGATACGCAGTATTTT. Protein: CASSALAGGHSDTQYF. The whole variable domain, remainder taken from reference TRBV9 and TRBJ2-3, is DSGVTQTPKHLITATGQRVTLRCSPRSGDLSVYWYQQSLDQGLQFLIQYYNGEERAKGNILERFSAQQFPDLHSELNLSSLELGDSALYFCASSALAGGHSDTQYFGPGTRLTVL.